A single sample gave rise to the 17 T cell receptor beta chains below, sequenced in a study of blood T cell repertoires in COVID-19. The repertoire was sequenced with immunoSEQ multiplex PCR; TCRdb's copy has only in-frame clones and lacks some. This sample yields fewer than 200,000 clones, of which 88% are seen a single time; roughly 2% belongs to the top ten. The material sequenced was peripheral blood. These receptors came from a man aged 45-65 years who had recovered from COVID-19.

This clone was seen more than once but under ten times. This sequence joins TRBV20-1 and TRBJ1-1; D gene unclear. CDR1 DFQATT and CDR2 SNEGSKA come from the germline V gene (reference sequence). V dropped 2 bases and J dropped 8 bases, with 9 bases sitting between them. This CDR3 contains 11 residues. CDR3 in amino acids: CSARRHGEAFF. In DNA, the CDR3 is TGCAGTGCTAGAAGACACGGAGAAGCTTTCTTT.

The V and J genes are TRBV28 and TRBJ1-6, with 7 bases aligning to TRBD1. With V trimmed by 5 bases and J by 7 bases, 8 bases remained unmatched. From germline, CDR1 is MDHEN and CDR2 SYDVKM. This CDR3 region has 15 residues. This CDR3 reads CASSTTGQLNSPLHF. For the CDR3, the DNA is TGTGCCAGCAGTACCACGGGACAGTTAAATTCACCCCTCCACTTT.

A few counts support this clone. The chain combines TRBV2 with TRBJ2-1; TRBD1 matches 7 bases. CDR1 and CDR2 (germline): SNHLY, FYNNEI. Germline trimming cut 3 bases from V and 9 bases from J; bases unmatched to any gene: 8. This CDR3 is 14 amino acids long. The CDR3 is CASSESGGSGEQFF. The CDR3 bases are TGTGCCAGCAGTGAGTCAGGGGGATCTGGTGAGCAGTTCTTC.

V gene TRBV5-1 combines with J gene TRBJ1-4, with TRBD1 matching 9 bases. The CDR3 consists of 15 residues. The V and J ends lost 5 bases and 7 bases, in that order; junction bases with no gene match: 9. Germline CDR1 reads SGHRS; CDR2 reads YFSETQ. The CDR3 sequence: CASSPGQGKGEKLFF. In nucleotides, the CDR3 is TGCGCCAGCAGTCCCGGACAGGGGAAAGGTGAAAAACTGTTTTTT. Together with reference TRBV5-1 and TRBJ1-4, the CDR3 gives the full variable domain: KAGVTQTPRYLIKTRGQQVTLSCSPISGHRSVSWYQQTPGQGLQFLFEYFSETQRNKGNFPGRFSGRQFSNSRSEMNVSTLELGDSALYLCASSPGQGKGEKLFFGSGTQLSVL.

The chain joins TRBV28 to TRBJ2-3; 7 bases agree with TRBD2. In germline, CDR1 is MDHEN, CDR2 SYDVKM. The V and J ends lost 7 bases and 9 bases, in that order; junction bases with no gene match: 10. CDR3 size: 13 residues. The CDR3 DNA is TGTGCCAGCATCGGGACTATAAAGGACACGCAGTATTTT. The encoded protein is CASIGTIKDTQYF.

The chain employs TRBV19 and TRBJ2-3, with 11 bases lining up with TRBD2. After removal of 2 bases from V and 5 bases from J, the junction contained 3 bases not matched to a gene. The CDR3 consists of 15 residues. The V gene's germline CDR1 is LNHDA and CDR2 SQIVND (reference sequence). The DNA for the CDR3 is TGTGCCAGTAGTATAACTAGCGGGAGAATAGATACGCAGTATTTT. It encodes CASSITSGRIDTQYF. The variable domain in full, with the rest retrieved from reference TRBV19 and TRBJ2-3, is DGGITQSPKYLFRKEGQNVTLSCEQNLNHDAMYWYRQDPGQGLRLIYYSQIVNDFQKGDIAEGYSVSREKKESFPLTVTSAQKNPTAFYLCASSITSGRIDTQYFGPGTRLTVL.

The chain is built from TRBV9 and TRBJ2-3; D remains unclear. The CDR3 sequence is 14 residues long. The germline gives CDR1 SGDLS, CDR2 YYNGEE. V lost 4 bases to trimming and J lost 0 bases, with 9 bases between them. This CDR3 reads CASSLPSSTDTQYF. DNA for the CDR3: TGTGCCAGCAGCCTCCCCTCTAGCACAGATACGCAGTATTTT.

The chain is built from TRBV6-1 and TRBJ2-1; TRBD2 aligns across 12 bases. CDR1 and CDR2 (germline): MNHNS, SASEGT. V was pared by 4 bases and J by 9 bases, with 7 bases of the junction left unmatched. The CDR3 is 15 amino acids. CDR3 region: CASSAPSGRALEQFF. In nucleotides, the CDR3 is TGTGCCAGCAGTGCACCTAGCGGGAGGGCCCTTGAGCAGTTCTTC.

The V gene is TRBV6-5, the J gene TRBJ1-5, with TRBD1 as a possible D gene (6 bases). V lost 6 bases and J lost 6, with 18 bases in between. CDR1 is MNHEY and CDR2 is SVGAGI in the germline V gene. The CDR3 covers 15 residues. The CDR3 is CASSMDSLGSQPQHF. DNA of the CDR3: TGTGCCAGCAGCATGGACAGCCTGGGGAGTCAGCCCCAGCATTTT.

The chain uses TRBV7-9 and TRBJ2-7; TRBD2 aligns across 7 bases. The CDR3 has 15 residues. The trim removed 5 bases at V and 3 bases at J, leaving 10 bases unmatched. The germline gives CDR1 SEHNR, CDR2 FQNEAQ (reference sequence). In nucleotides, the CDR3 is TGTGCCAGCAGCGGTCCCGGGACTACCCTCTACGAGCAGTACTTC. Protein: CASSGPGTTLYEQYF. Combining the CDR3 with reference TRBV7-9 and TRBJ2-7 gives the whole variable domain DTGVSQNPRHKITKRGQNVTFRCDPISEHNRLYWYRQTLGQGPEFLTYFQNEAQLEKSRLLSDRFSAERPKGSFSTLEIQRTEQGDSAMYLCASSGPGTTLYEQYFGPGTRLTVT.

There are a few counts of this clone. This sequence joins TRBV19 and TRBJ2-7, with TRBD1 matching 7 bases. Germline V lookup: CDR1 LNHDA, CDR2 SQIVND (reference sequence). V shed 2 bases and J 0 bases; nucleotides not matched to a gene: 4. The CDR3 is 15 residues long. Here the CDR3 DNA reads TGTGCCAGTAGTATAAGCGACAGGGCCTCCTACGAGCAGTACTTC. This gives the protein CASSISDRASYEQYF.

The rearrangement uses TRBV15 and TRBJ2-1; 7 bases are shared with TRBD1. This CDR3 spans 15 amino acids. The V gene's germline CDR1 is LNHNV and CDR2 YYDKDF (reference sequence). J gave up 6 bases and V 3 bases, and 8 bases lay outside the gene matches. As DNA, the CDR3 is TGTGCCACCAGCAGGGGGTCGACAGGGCTCAATGAGCAGTTCTTC. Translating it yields CATSRGSTGLNEQFF. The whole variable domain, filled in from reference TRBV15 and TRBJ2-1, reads DAMVIQNPRYQVTQFGKPVTLSCSQTLNHNVMYWYQQKSSQAPKLLFHYYDKDFNNEADTPDNFQSRRPNTSFCFLDIRSPGLGDTAMYLCATSRGSTGLNEQFFGPGTRLTVL.

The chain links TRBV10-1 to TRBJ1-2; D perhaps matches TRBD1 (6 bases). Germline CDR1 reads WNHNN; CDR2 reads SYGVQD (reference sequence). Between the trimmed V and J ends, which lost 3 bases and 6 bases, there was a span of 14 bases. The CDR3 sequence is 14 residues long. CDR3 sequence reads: CASSEERGIDGYTF. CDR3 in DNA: TGCGCCAGCAGTGAAGAGAGGGGGATTGATGGCTACACCTTC.

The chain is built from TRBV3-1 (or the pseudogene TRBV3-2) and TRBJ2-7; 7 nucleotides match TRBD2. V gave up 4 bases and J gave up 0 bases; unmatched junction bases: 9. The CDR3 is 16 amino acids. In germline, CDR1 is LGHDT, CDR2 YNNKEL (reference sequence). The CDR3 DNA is TGTGCCAGCAGCCCCCCGGCTAGCGGACCCTCCTACGAGCAGTACTTC. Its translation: CASSPPASGPSYEQYF.

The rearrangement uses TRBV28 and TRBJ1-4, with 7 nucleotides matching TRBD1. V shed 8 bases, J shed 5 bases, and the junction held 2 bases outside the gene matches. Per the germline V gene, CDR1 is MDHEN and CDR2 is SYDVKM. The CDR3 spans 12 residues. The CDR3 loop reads CASGRGNEKLFF. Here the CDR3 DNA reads TGTGCCAGCGGCAGGGGGAATGAAAAACTGTTTTTT.

CDR3 residues: CASSQGENEQYF. The CDR3 DNA sequence: TGCGCCAGCAGCCAAGGCGAGAACGAGCAGTACTTC. This chain joins TRBV4-1 and TRBJ2-7, with D uncertain. V lost 1 base to trimming and J lost 5 bases, with 6 bases between them. CDR3 length: 12 amino acids. The V gene's germline CDR1 is MGHRA and CDR2 YSYEKL.

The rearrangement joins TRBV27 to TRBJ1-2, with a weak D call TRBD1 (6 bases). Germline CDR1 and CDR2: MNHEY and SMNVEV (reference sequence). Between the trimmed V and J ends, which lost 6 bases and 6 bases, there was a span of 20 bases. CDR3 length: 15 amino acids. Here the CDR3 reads CASRRLQGEYHGYTF. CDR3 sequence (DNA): TGTGCCAGCAGGAGATTACAGGGAGAGTACCATGGCTACACCTTC.